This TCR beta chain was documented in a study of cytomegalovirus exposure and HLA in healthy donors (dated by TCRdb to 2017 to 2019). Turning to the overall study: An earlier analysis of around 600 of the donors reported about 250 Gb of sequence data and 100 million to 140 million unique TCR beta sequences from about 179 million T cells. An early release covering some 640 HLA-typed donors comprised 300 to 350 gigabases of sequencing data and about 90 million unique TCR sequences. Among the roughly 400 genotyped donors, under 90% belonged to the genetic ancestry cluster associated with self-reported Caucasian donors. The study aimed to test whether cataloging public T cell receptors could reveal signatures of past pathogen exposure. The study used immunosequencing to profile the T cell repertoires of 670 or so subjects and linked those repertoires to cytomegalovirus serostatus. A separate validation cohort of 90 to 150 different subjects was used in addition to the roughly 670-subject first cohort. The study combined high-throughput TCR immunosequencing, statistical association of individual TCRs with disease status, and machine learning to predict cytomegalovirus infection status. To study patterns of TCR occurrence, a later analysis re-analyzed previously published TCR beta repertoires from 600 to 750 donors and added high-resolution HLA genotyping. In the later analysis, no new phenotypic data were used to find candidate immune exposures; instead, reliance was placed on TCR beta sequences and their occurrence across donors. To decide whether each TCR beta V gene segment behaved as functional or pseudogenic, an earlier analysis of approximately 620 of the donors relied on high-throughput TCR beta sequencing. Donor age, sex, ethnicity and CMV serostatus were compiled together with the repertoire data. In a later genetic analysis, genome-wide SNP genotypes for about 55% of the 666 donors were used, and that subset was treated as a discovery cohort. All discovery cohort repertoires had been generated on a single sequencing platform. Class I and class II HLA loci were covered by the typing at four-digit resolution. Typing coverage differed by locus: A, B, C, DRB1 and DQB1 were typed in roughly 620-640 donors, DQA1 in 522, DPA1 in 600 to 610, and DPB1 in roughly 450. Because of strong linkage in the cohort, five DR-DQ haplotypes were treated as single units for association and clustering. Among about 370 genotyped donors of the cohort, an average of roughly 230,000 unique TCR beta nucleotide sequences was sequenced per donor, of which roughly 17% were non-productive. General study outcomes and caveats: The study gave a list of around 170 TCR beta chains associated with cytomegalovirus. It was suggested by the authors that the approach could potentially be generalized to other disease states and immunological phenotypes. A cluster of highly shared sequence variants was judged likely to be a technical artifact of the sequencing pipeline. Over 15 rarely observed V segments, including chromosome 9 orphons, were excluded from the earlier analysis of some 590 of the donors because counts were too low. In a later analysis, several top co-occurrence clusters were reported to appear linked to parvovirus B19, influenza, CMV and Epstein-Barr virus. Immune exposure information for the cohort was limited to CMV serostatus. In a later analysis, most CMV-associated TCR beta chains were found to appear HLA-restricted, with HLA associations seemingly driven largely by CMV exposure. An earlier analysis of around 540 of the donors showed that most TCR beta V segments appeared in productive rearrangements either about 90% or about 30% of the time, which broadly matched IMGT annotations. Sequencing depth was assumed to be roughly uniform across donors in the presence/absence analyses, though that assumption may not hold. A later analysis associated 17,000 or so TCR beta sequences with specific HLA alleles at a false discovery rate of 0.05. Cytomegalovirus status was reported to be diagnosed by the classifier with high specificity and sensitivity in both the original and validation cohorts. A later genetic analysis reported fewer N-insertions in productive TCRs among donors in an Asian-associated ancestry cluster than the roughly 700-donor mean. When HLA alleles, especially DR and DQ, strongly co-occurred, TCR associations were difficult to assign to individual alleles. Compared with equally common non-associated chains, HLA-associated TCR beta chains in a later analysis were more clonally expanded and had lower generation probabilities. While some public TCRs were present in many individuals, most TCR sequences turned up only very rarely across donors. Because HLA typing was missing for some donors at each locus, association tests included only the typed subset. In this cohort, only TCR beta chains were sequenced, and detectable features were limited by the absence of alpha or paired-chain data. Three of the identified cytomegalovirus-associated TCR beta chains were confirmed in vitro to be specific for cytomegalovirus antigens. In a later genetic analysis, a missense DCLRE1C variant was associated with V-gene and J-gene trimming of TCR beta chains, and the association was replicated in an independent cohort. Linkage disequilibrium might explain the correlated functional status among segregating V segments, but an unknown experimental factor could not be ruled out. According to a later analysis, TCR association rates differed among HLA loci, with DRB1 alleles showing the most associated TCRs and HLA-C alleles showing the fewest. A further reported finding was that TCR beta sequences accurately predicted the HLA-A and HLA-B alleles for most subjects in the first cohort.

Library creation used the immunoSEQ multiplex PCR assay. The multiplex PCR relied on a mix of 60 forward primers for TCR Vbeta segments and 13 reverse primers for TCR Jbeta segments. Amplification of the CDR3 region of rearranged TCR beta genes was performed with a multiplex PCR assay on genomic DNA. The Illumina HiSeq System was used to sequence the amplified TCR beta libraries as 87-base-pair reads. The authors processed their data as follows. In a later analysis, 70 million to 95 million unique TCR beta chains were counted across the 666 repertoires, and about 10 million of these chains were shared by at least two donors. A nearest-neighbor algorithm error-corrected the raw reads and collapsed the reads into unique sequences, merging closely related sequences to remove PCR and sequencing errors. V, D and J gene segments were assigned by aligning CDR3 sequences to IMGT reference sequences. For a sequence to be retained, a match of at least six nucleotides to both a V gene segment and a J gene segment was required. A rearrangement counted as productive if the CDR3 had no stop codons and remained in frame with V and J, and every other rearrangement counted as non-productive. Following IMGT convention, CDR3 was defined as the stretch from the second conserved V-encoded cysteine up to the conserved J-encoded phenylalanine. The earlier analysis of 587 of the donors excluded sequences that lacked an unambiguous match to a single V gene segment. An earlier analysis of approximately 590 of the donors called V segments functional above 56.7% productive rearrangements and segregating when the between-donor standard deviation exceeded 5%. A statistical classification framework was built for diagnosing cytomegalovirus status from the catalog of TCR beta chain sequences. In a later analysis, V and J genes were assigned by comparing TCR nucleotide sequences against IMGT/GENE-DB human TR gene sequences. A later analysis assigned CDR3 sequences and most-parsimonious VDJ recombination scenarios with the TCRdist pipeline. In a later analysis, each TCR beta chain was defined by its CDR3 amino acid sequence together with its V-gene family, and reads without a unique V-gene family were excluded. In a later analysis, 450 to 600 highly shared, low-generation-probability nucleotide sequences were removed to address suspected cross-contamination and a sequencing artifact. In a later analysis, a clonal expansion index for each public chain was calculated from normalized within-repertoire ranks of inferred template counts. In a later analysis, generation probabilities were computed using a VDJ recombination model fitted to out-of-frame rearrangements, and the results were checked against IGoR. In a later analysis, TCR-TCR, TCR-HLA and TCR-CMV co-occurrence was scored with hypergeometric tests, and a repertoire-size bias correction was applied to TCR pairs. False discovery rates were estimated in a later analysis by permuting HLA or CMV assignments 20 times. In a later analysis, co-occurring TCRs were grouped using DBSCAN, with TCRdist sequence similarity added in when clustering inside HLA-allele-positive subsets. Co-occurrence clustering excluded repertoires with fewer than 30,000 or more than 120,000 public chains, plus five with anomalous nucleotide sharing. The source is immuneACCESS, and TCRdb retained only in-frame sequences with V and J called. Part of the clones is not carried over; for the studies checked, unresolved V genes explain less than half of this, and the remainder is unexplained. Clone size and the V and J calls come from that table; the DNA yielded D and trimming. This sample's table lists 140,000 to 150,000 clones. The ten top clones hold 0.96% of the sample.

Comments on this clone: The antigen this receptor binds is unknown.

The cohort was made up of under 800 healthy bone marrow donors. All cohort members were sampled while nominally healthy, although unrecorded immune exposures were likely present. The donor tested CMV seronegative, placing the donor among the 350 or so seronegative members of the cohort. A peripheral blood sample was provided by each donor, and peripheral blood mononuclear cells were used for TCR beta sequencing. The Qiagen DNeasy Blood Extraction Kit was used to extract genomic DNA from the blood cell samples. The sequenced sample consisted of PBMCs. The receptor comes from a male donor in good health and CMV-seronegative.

The CDR3: CASSPVPSTEAFF. The DNA is TGTGCCAGCAGCCCCGTCCCGTCCACTGAAGCTTTCTTT. This sequence uses TRBV6-5 and TRBJ1-1; no confident D gene assignment can be made. V is shortened by 6 bases, J by 4 bases, and the region joining them spans 12 bases. The germline V gene specifies MNHEY as CDR1 and SVGAGI as CDR2. There are 13 amino acids in the CDR3, from cysteine to phenylalanine inclusive. The retained sequence is limited to the CDR3, 39 bases, with the frame set at the first base.